The entry below gives a single T cell receptor beta chain sequence along with its context. The antigen is unknown. This specimen comes from a study of blood T cells in healthy people across ages. Study conclusions and caveats: Across samples, TCR beta diversity tracked strongly with naive T cell percentage. Expanded clonotype shifts may have been confounded, as the donors had an unknown CMV status.

Primers used in a second PCR of roughly 6 to 11 cycles were a sample-barcoded 5' primer and a J-beta primer mix. One entry per CDR3 protein results from TCRdb running MiXCR on the 5' RACE reads. The sample shows about 380,000 distinct CDR3 sequences, roughly half of them seen only once. There are 15 residues in the CDR3. Trimming cost V 0 bases and J 4 bases, with 11 bases left between them. The V gene's germline CDR1 is SGHRS and CDR2 YFSETQ. This receptor was taken from a man in his 60s in good health. The chain uses TRBV5-1 and TRBJ1-5, with D unresolved. Sequencing was performed on blood. The CDR3 loop is CASSLGDTENQPQHF. DNA for the CDR3: TGCGCCAGCAGCTTGGGTGATACCGAGAATCAGCCCCAGCATTTT. Filled out from reference TRBV5-1 and TRBJ1-5, the complete variable domain reads KAGVTQTPRYLIKTRGQQVTLSCSPISGHRSVSWYQQTPGQGLQFLFEYFSETQRNKGNFPGRFSGRQFSNSRSEMNVSTLELGDSALYLCASSLGDTENQPQHFGDGTRLSIL.